The rows below give T cell receptor beta chains drawn from one sample of a study of Graves' ophthalmopathy and Graves' hyperthyroidism. From the multiplex PCR reads, TCRdb called clonotypes with MiXCR, one entry per CDR3 protein. The sample records roughly 1.1 million distinct CDR3 sequences, about 40% being singletons. The sample comprised peripheral blood or thyroid tissue (not recorded which). The source is an adult man with Graves' hyperthyroidism. Each CDR3 is given with its conserved first and last residue. The D gene is left open where the match is weak. A row's size may be missing; if present it is once, few, many or a size class.

J gene: TRBJ2-5
CDR3 length: 13
V gene: TRBV20-1
clone size: many
D gene: -
CDR3 protein: CSAQRPLQETQYF
CDR3 DNA: TGCAGTGCACAGCGACCGCTACAAGAGACCCAGTACTTC

J gene: TRBJ2-5
CDR3 length: 12
V gene: TRBV7-9
clone size: -
D gene: TRBD2
CDR3 protein: CASRRREETQYF
CDR3 DNA: TGTGCCAGCAGGCGGCGGGAGGAGACCCAGTACTTC

J gene: TRBJ2-5
CDR3 length: 13
V gene: TRBV6-6
clone size: many
D gene: -
CDR3 protein: CASSSGFQETQYF
CDR3 DNA: TGTGCCAGCAGTTCAGGGTTCCAAGAGACCCAGTACTTC

J gene: TRBJ1-6
CDR3 length: 15
V gene: TRBV20-1
clone size: many
D gene: -
CDR3 protein: CSAREGDGPRSPLHF
CDR3 DNA: TGCAGTGCCCGAGAGGGGGACGGGCCCAGGTCACCCCTCCACTTT

J gene: TRBJ1-1
CDR3 length: 16
V gene: TRBV10-3
clone size: many
D gene: -
CDR3 protein: CAISGARGAWNTEAFF
CDR3 DNA: TGTGCCATCTCAGGGGCCAGGGGCGCGTGGAACACTGAAGCTTTCTTT

J gene: TRBJ2-7
CDR3 length: 15
V gene: TRBV7-2
clone size: many
D gene: -
CDR3 protein: CASSFPGQGVYEQYF
CDR3 DNA: TGTGCCAGCAGCTTCCCTGGGCAGGGAGTCTACGAGCAGTACTTC

J gene: TRBJ2-7
CDR3 length: 12
V gene: TRBV25-1
clone size: many
D gene: -
CDR3 protein: CASEGALHEQYF
CDR3 DNA: TGTGCCAGCGAGGGAGCCCTCCACGAGCAGTACTTC

J gene: TRBJ2-7
CDR3 length: 13
V gene: TRBV12-3/TRBV12-4
clone size: -
D gene: TRBD1
CDR3 protein: CASRSGQGHEQYF
CDR3 DNA: TGTGCCAGCAGGTCGGGACAGGGCCACGAGCAGTACTTC

J gene: TRBJ2-2
CDR3 length: 15
V gene: TRBV15
clone size: -
D gene: -
CDR3 protein: CATSRPHRANGELFF
CDR3 DNA: TGTGCCACCAGCAGACCCCATAGGGCTAACGGGGAGCTGTTTTTT

J gene: TRBJ2-7
CDR3 length: 13
V gene: TRBV10-3
clone size: -
D gene: TRBD2
CDR3 protein: CASRKTSGGLQYF
CDR3 DNA: TGTGCCAGCAGGAAGACTAGCGGGGGACTTCAGTACTTC

J gene: TRBJ2-5
CDR3 length: 15
V gene: TRBV12-3/TRBV12-4
clone size: many
D gene: -
CDR3 protein: CASSSRQGREETQYF
CDR3 DNA: TGTGCCAGCAGTTCTCGACAGGGGAGGGAAGAGACCCAGTACTTC

J gene: TRBJ2-2
CDR3 length: 17
V gene: TRBV12-5
clone size: -
D gene: -
CDR3 protein: CASGSQRASWDTGELFF
CDR3 DNA: TGTGCTAGTGGTTCCCAGAGGGCCAGTTGGGACACCGGGGAGCTGTTTTTT

J gene: TRBJ2-6
CDR3 length: 16
V gene: TRBV20-1
clone size: -
D gene: TRBD1
CDR3 protein: CSARTGGTSGANVLTF
CDR3 DNA: TGCAGTGCCCGGACAGGGGGTACTTCTGGGGCCAACGTCCTGACTTTC

J gene: TRBJ2-7
CDR3 length: 16
V gene: TRBV7-9
clone size: many
D gene: TRBD1
CDR3 protein: CASSFSPDRGLYEQYF
CDR3 DNA: TGTGCCAGCAGCTTCTCCCCGGACAGGGGGCTCTACGAGCAGTACTTC

J gene: TRBJ2-1
CDR3 length: 17
V gene: TRBV29-1
clone size: -
D gene: TRBD2
CDR3 protein: CSVLDPYPGTSYNEQFF
CDR3 DNA: TGCAGCGTTCTGGACCCTTACCCCGGGACTAGCTACAATGAGCAGTTCTTC

J gene: TRBJ1-6
CDR3 length: 14
V gene: TRBV5-1
clone size: many
D gene: TRBD1
CDR3 protein: CASSLGQGSSPLHF
CDR3 DNA: TGCGCCAGCAGCTTGGGACAGGGGTCTTCACCCCTCCACTTT

J gene: TRBJ1-5
CDR3 length: 15
V gene: TRBV24-1
clone size: many
D gene: TRBD1
CDR3 protein: CATSDTGESIQPQHF
CDR3 DNA: TGTGCCACCAGTGATACAGGGGAATCTATCCAGCCCCAGCATTTT

J gene: TRBJ2-7
CDR3 length: 14
V gene: TRBV9
clone size: many
D gene: -
CDR3 protein: CASSVAIQGYEQYF
CDR3 DNA: TGTGCCAGCAGCGTAGCCATACAGGGCTACGAGCAGTACTTC

J gene: TRBJ2-5
CDR3 length: 16
V gene: TRBV5-1
clone size: -
D gene: -
CDR3 protein: CASRPRTAPYQETQYF
CDR3 DNA: TGCGCCAGCAGACCCCGGACAGCCCCGTACCAAGAGACCCAGTACTTC

J gene: TRBJ1-2
CDR3 length: 14
V gene: TRBV19
clone size: -
D gene: -
CDR3 protein: CASSGDGRKGGYTF
CDR3 DNA: TGTGCCAGTAGTGGGGACGGCAGAAAGGGTGGCTACACCTTC

J gene: TRBJ1-1
CDR3 length: 15
V gene: TRBV7-8
clone size: many
D gene: TRBD1
CDR3 protein: CASSRRGQGNTEAFF
CDR3 DNA: TGTGCCAGCAGCCGAAGAGGACAGGGGAACACTGAAGCTTTCTTT

J gene: TRBJ1-6
CDR3 length: 16
V gene: TRBV5-8
clone size: few
D gene: -
CDR3 protein: CASSLAQDTSFSALHF
CDR3 DNA: TGTGCCAGCAGCTTGGCCCAGGACACTTCTTTTTCGGCCCTCCACTTT

J gene: TRBJ2-6
CDR3 length: 19
V gene: TRBV7-9
clone size: many
D gene: -
CDR3 protein: CASSSRPGPLPSGANVLTF
CDR3 DNA: TGTGCCAGCAGTTCGCGGCCAGGGCCATTACCCTCTGGGGCCAACGTCCTGACTTTC

J gene: TRBJ2-7
CDR3 length: 14
V gene: TRBV7-2
clone size: -
D gene: TRBD1
CDR3 protein: CASMTGSEGYEQYF
CDR3 DNA: TGTGCCAGCATGACAGGGAGCGAAGGGTACGAGCAGTACTTC

J gene: TRBJ1-1
CDR3 length: 15
V gene: TRBV5-5
clone size: -
D gene: TRBD1
CDR3 protein: CASSWRGQGGSEAFF
CDR3 DNA: TGTGCCAGCAGCTGGAGGGGACAGGGAGGTTCTGAAGCTTTCTTT

J gene: TRBJ1-1
CDR3 length: 12
V gene: TRBV10-3
clone size: -
D gene: -
CDR3 protein: CAISEGAAEASF
CDR3 DNA: TGTGCCATCAGTGAAGGGGCCGCTGAAGCTTCCTTT

J gene: TRBJ2-5
CDR3 length: 16
V gene: TRBV6-5
clone size: many
D gene: -
CDR3 protein: CASSYSPGTDPETQYF
CDR3 DNA: TGTGCCAGCAGTTACTCTCCGGGAACAGACCCAGAGACCCAGTACTTC

J gene: TRBJ1-6
CDR3 length: 17
V gene: TRBV10-3
clone size: -
D gene: -
CDR3 protein: CASRTYRVATAGSPLHF
CDR3 DNA: TGTGCCAGCAGAACGTACAGGGTTGCTACCGCGGGGTCACCCCTCCACTTT

J gene: TRBJ1-6
CDR3 length: 13
V gene: TRBV27
clone size: -
D gene: -
CDR3 protein: CASKPASNSPLHF
CDR3 DNA: TGTGCCAGCAAACCGGCAAGCAATTCACCCCTCCACTTT

J gene: TRBJ1-4
CDR3 length: 15
V gene: TRBV2
clone size: many
D gene: -
CDR3 protein: CASSGSRGVNEKLFF
CDR3 DNA: TGTGCCAGCAGTGGGTCGAGGGGGGTTAATGAAAAACTGTTTTTT

J gene: TRBJ2-7
CDR3 length: 14
V gene: TRBV12-3/TRBV12-4
clone size: once
D gene: -
CDR3 protein: CASSSGGISYEQYF
CDR3 DNA: TGTGCCAGCAGTTCAGGCGGGATATCCTACGAGCAGTACTTC

J gene: TRBJ1-2
CDR3 length: 15
V gene: TRBV6-5
clone size: once
D gene: TRBD1
CDR3 protein: CASSFQDRGHYGYTF
CDR3 DNA: TGTGCCAGCAGTTTCCAGGACAGGGGTCACTATGGCTACACCTTC

J gene: TRBJ1-6
CDR3 length: 15
V gene: TRBV9
clone size: many
D gene: -
CDR3 protein: CASSARQAFVSPLHF
CDR3 DNA: TGTGCCAGCAGCGCCCGACAGGCCTTTGTTTCACCCCTCCACTTT

J gene: TRBJ1-5
CDR3 length: 15
V gene: TRBV4-3
clone size: few
D gene: -
CDR3 protein: CASSQAGYSNQPQHF
CDR3 DNA: TGCGCCAGCAGCCAAGCGGGGTATAGCAATCAGCCCCAGCATTTT

J gene: TRBJ2-5
CDR3 length: 17
V gene: TRBV12-3/TRBV12-4
clone size: few
D gene: TRBD1
CDR3 protein: CASSLVTGAPLWETQYF
CDR3 DNA: TGTGCCAGCAGTTTAGTTACAGGGGCCCCGTTATGGGAGACCCAGTACTTC

J gene: TRBJ1-5
CDR3 length: 16
V gene: TRBV7-8
clone size: -
D gene: TRBD1
CDR3 protein: CASSAGQAYSNQPQHF
CDR3 DNA: TGTGCCAGCAGTGCCGGACAGGCGTATAGCAATCAGCCCCAGCATTTT

J gene: TRBJ1-4
CDR3 length: 18
V gene: TRBV4-2
clone size: -
D gene: TRBD1
CDR3 protein: CASSPRDRLSATNEKLFF
CDR3 DNA: TGTGCCAGCAGCCCCCGGGACAGGCTTTCGGCTACTAATGAAAAACTGTTTTTT

J gene: TRBJ1-2
CDR3 length: 16
V gene: TRBV7-2
clone size: -
D gene: -
CDR3 protein: CASSLRRGGRNYGYTF
CDR3 DNA: TGTGCCAGCAGCTTAAGACGGGGGGGACGGAACTATGGCTACACCTTC

J gene: TRBJ2-5
CDR3 length: 13
V gene: TRBV7-3
clone size: many
D gene: TRBD2
CDR3 protein: CASSQERGETQYF
CDR3 DNA: TGTGCCAGCAGCCAAGAGCGGGGAGAGACCCAGTACTTC